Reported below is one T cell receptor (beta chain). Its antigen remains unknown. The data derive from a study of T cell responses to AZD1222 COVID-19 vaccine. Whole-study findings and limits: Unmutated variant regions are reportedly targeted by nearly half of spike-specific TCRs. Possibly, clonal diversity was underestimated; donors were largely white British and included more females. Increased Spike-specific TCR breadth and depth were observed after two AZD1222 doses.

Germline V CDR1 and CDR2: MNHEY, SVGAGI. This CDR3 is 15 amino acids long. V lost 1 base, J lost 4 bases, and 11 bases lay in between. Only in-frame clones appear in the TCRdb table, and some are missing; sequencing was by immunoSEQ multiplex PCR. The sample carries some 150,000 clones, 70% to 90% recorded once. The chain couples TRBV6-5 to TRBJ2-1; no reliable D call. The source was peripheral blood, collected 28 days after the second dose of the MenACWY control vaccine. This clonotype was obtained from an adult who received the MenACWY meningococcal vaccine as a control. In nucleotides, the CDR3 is TGTGCCAGCAGTTACTTTGGAACGGAGTACAATGAGCAGTTCTTC. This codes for CASSYFGTEYNEQFF.